One and the same sample provided the 30 T cell receptor beta chains below, sequenced in a study of Ad26.COV2.S vaccination and SARS-CoV-2 variants. Treatment defined: 19 received Ad26.COV2.S at low or high dose, single or two shots; about five received placebo; per-sample allocation not given. The investigators took samples on day 63 after the first vaccine or placebo injection. Using immunoSEQ multiplex PCR, the repertoire was profiled, and TCRdb retains in-frame clones only, with some absent. The data show roughly 300,000 clones, with about 88% seen just once and 6.4% held by the top ten. The input for sequencing was peripheral blood, taken in a trial of Ad26.COV2.S vaccine versus placebo. These TCRs come from a person aged 18-65 years who received the Ad26.COV2.S COVID-19 vaccine or a placebo.

The V call is TRBV7-9, the J call TRBJ1-1, with D possibly being TRBD1 (6 bases). V shed 7 bases and J shed 10 bases, with 13 bases lying between them. The CDR3 totals 11 residues. Germline assignment: CDR1 SEHNR and CDR2 FQNEAQ (reference sequence). The CDR3 region has the DNA TGTGCCAGCACCCCCGGGGGGGCAGCTTTCTTT. This codes for CASTPGGAAFF.

To note about this clone: Different DNA sequences within this sample yield the same CDR3. The J gene is TRBJ2-4, the V gene TRBV18, with D uncertain. CDR1 is KGHSH, CDR2 LQKENI, per germline. The CDR3 runs 13 residues. Deletions cut 6 bases from V and 0 bases from J, with 6 bases between. CDR3 DNA: TGTGCCAGCTCCCCGGGAGCCAAAAACATTCAGTACTTC. It is translated as CASSPGAKNIQYF.

The rearrangement uses TRBV4-3 and TRBJ2-3, with a tentative D call TRBD1 (6 bases). The germline gives CDR1 LGHNA, CDR2 YSLEER. The CDR3 totals 15 residues. Deletions cut 2 bases from V and 3 bases from J, with 12 bases between. CDR3 nucleotide sequence: TGCGCCAGCAGCCAACAGACAGGCAAGACAGATACGCAGTATTTT. It encodes CASSQQTGKTDTQYF.

The chain couples TRBV5-1 to TRBJ2-7; 9 positions agree with TRBD1. The CDR3 length is 15 residues. Germline loops: CDR1 SGHRS, CDR2 YFSETQ. The J segment lost 4 bases and the V segment lost 2 bases, leaving 7 bases of the junction unmatched. The CDR3: CASSLQGQGFYEQYF. CDR3 nucleotides: TGCGCCAGCAGCTTACAGGGACAGGGATTTTACGAGCAGTACTTC.

The CDR3 loop reads CASSQDRNTEAFF. As DNA, the CDR3 is TGTGCCAGCTCACAGGACAGGAACACTGAAGCTTTCTTT. The chain employs TRBV18 and TRBJ1-1, with D perhaps matching TRBD1 (6 bases). From germline, CDR1 is KGHSH and CDR2 LQKENI. The CDR3 consists of 13 residues. The ends were cut back, 4 bases at V and 1 base at J, with 7 bases in the middle. Complete variable domain (other parts from reference TRBV18 and TRBJ1-1): NAGVMQNPRHLVRRRGQEARLRCSPMKGHSHVYWYRQLPEEGLKFMVYLQKENIIDESGMPKERFSAEFPKEGPSILRIQQVVRGDSAAYFCASSQDRNTEAFFGQGTRLTVV.

V gene TRBV7-3 combines with J gene TRBJ2-2; 9 nucleotides align to TRBD1. Germline CDR1 reads SGHTA; CDR2 reads FQGTGA. Trimming removed 5 bases from V and 1 base from J; junction bases left unmatched: 14. The CDR3 consists of 19 residues. CDR3 sequence (DNA): TGTGCCAGCAGCCCGGCCCCCTACAGGGGGCGTCGGAACACCGGGGAGCTGTTTTTT. Amino acids: CASSPAPYRGRRNTGELFF. The full variable domain, completed using reference TRBV7-3 and TRBJ2-2, is GAGVSQTPSNKVTEKGKYVELRCDPISGHTALYWYRQSLGQGPEFLIYFQGTGAADDSGLPNDRFFAVRPEGSVSTLKIQRTERGDSAVYLCASSPAPYRGRRNTGELFFGEGSRLTVL.

The rearrangement uses TRBV4-1 and TRBJ2-7; D uncertain. This CDR3 is built from 13 residues. CDR1 MGHRA and CDR2 YSYEKL come from the germline V gene. V was cut by 0 bases and J by 7 bases, with 10 bases left in between. The CDR3 region has the DNA TGCGCCAGCAGCCAAGATGAAGGGTGGGAGCAGTACTTC. It yields the protein CASSQDEGWEQYF.

This clone was recorded a few times. The CDR3 sequence is CASKGAGGSNQPQHF. The DNA for the CDR3 is TGTGCCAGCAAGGGGGCCGGGGGAAGCAATCAGCCCCAGCATTTT. The rearrangement uses TRBV2 and TRBJ1-5; TRBD1 matches at 7 bases. The germline V gene has CDR1 SNHLY and CDR2 FYNNEI. CDR3 length: 15 residues. J lost 1 base, V lost 7 bases, and 7 bases had no gene match. The whole variable domain, remainder taken from reference TRBV2 and TRBJ1-5, is EPEVTQTPSHQVTQMGQEVILRCVPISNHLYFYWYRQILGQKVEFLVSFYNNEISEKSEIFDDQFSVERPDGSNFTLKIRSTKLEDSAMYFCASKGAGGSNQPQHFGDGTRLSIL.

V is TRBV30 and J is TRBJ1-5, with TRBD1 identical over 7 bases. This CDR3 spans 14 amino acids. Germline trimming cut 5 bases from V and 4 bases from J; bases unmatched to any gene: 8. Germline V gives CDR1 GTSNPN, CDR2 SVGIG (reference sequence). The CDR3, as DNA: TGTGCCTGGGGACCGGGACAGCCTAATCAGCCCCAGCATTTT. As protein: CAWGPGQPNQPQHF.

The CDR3: CSVALEGKYGYTF. The CDR3 region has the DNA TGCAGCGTGGCCCTTGAGGGGAAATATGGCTACACCTTC. The V gene is TRBV29-1, the J gene TRBJ1-2; a possible D gene is TRBD1 (5 bases). The CDR3 has 13 residues. CDR1 is SQVTM and CDR2 is ANQGSEA in the germline V gene. Trimming removed 6 bases at V and 5 bases at J, with 16 bases between.

The V gene is TRBV29-1, the J gene TRBJ2-2; weak D call: TRBD1 (5 bases). Trimming took 7 bases from V and 0 from J, leaving 9 bases between them. Germline assignment: CDR1 SQVTM and CDR2 ANQGSEA. The CDR3 is made up of 13 amino acids. The DNA of the CDR3 is TGCAGCGGGACACTCCCGAACACCGGGGAGCTGTTTTTT. Its protein is CSGTLPNTGELFF.

This chain joins TRBV7-3 and TRBJ2-1, with TRBD2 matching 14 bases. This CDR3 has 16 residues. After removal of 4 bases from V and 9 bases from J, the junction contained 8 bases not matched to a gene. From germline, CDR1 is SGHTA and CDR2 FQGTGA. The CDR3 nucleotides read TGTGCCAGCAGCTCAATGGGACTAGCGGGGGTAAGTGAGCAGTTCTTC. It translates to CASSSMGLAGVSEQFF.

The rearrangement links TRBV6-2 or TRBV6-3 to TRBJ2-1; 9 bases align to TRBD2. Trimming removed 6 bases from V and 4 bases from J; junction bases left unmatched: 1. The CDR3 contains 13 residues. Germline values: CDR1 MNHEY, CDR2 SVGEGT. In DNA, the CDR3 is TGTGCCAGCAGCCTAGCGGGGTACAATGAGCAGTTCTTC. Translation: CASSLAGYNEQFF.

The chain joins TRBV6-5 to TRBJ2-2; 11 nucleotides agree with TRBD2. Germline assignment: CDR1 MNHEY and CDR2 SVGAGI. CDR3 length equals 14 residues. Unmatched junction bases numbered 4, after V lost 9 bases and J lost 4 bases. The CDR3 protein is CASNSGGGTGELFF. In nucleotides, the CDR3 is TGTGCCAGTAATAGCGGGGGGGGCACCGGGGAGCTGTTTTTT.

The rearrangement links TRBV4-2 to TRBJ2-1, with 10 bases lining up with TRBD2. With 5 bases clipped from V and 7 bases from J, the junction kept 11 bases outside the gene matches. The CDR3 contains 16 residues. Germline CDR1 reads LGHNA; CDR2 reads YNFKEQ. The CDR3 DNA is TGTGCCAGCAGCACGCGACTAGCGGGCCAGGGGAATGAGCAGTTCTTC. It translates to CASSTRLAGQGNEQFF.

V usage is TRBV5-8 and J usage is TRBJ1-1; no clear D. The CDR3 has 14 residues. Germline CDR1 and CDR2: SGHTS and YDEGEE. The germline V and J ends were trimmed by 9 bases and 5 bases, with 20 bases remaining between them. CDR3 coding DNA: TGTGCCACCAGAGAGATCCCGGCGGGGACTGAAGCTTTCTTT. It is translated as CATREIPAGTEAFF.

The chain uses TRBV14 and TRBJ1-2; D might be TRBD1 (6 bases). This CDR3 is 14 amino acids long. Trimming took 3 bases from V and 10 from J, leaving 18 bases between them. CDR1 is SGHDN and CDR2 is FVKESK in the germline V gene. The CDR3 is CASSQRGGQTAYTF. In DNA form, the CDR3 reads TGTGCCAGCAGCCAGCGAGGGGGGCAGACCGCCTACACCTTC.

This clone was detected many times. The rearrangement uses TRBV7-8 and TRBJ1-5; perhaps TRBD1 as D (6 bases). CDR1 is SGHVS, CDR2 FQNEAQ, per germline. The ends were cut back, 4 bases at V and 3 bases at J, with 19 bases in the middle. The length of the CDR3 is 17 residues. The CDR3 is CASSSSPYRVPNQPQHF. CDR3 sequence (DNA): TGTGCCAGCAGCTCTTCCCCATACAGGGTACCCAATCAGCCCCAGCATTTT.

This clone has just one count. The chain has TRBV2 and TRBJ2-3; 11 bases fit TRBD1. The CDR3 is 15 residues long. Germline CDR1 SNHLY, CDR2 FYNNEI. Unmatched junction bases numbered 10, after V lost 10 bases and J lost 4 bases. CDR3 DNA: TGTGCCATCACTCCCCGGGACAGGGGGGCAGATACGCAGTATTTT. It encodes CAITPRDRGADTQYF.

J is TRBJ1-1 and V is TRBV6-5, with 7 bases that match TRBD1. V trimming: 6 bases; J trimming: 3 bases; junction bases outside the gene matches: 4. The length of the CDR3 is 13 residues. Germline V gives CDR1 MNHEY, CDR2 SVGAGI. This CDR3 is CASSPDRDTEAFF. CDR3 in DNA: TGTGCCAGCAGCCCCGACAGGGACACTGAAGCTTTCTTT.

Concerning this clone: One end of the junction is discordant with germline, which a read error may explain. V gene TRBV28 combines with J gene TRBJ2-7; D not certain. Germline loops: CDR1 MDHEN, CDR2 SYDVKM. This CDR3 contains 13 residues. DNA of the CDR3: TGTGCCAGCAGTTTGACAAGACCCCACCATTGGGACTTC. Translating it yields CASSLTRPHHWDF.

This clone was observed a single time. The chain links TRBV7-2 to TRBJ1-3, with unresolved D. V was pared by 5 bases and J by 7 bases, with 12 bases between. CDR3 length: 13 amino acids. The germline V gene encodes CDR1 SGHTA and CDR2 FQGNSA. The CDR3 nucleotides are TGTGCCAGCAGCCTAGAGCTTCGGAACACCATATATTTT. This codes for CASSLELRNTIYF.

This chain connects TRBV13 to TRBJ2-1; 9 bases match TRBD2. CDR3 size: 18 residues. The J segment lost 3 bases and the V segment lost 0 bases, leaving 9 bases of the junction unmatched. Germline assignment: CDR1 PRHDT and CDR2 FYEKMQ (reference sequence). In nucleotides, the CDR3 is TGTGCCAGCAGCTTAGGTGGGGTTAGCGGGGGACTCTACAATGAGCAGTTCTTC. It is translated as CASSLGGVSGGLYNEQFF.

The V and J genes are TRBV11-2 and TRBJ2-3, with a tentative D call TRBD2 (5 bases). Germline lookup yields CDR1 SGHAT and CDR2 FQNNGV. The CDR3 runs to 17 residues. V gave up 3 bases and J gave up 4 bases, with 20 bases separating them. The CDR3 nucleotides read TGTGCCAGCAGCTTTTCGAAGGCGCCCGGGCGGGCAGATACGCAGTATTTT. As protein: CASSFSKAPGRADTQYF.

The rearrangement uses TRBV30 and TRBJ1-1, with TRBD1 as a possible D gene (6 bases). The germline V gene encodes CDR1 GTSNPN and CDR2 SVGIG (reference sequence). Deletions cut 7 bases from V and 5 bases from J, with 17 bases between. There are 13 residues in the CDR3. CDR3 coding DNA: TGTGCCTTGGGGCTTCGGGGGCGGACTGAAGCTTTCTTT. Its protein product is CALGLRGRTEAFF.

V is TRBV28 and J is TRBJ2-3; a possible D gene is TRBD2 (6 bases). The V and J ends lost 3 bases and 3 bases respectively, with 13 bases between them. This CDR3 spans 15 amino acids. Germline V gives CDR1 MDHEN, CDR2 SYDVKM. The CDR3, as DNA: TGTGCCAGCAGTTTCCGGAGGGGATCTACAGATACGCAGTATTTT. Its protein product is CASSFRRGSTDTQYF.

V usage is TRBV5-1 and J usage is TRBJ2-5, with no clear D. The length of the CDR3 is 13 residues. Trimming shortened V by 4 bases and J by 5 bases, and 12 bases separated the two germline ends. CDR1 SGHRS and CDR2 YFSETQ come from the germline V gene. Written as DNA, the CDR3 is TGCGCCAGCAGCGGTGAGGTCCGGGAGACCCAGTACTTC. This sequence encodes CASSGEVRETQYF.

The V and J genes are TRBV20-1 and TRBJ1-1; D gene unclear. Between the trimmed V and J ends, which lost 6 bases and 7 bases, there was a span of 9 bases. The CDR3 contains 10 residues. Germline V gene lookup returns CDR1 DFQATT and CDR2 SNEGSKA (reference sequence). Here the CDR3 reads CSATWNEAFF. The CDR3 DNA sequence: TGCAGTGCGACCTGGAATGAAGCTTTCTTT.

The chain couples TRBV7-3 to TRBJ1-3; 8 bases match TRBD1. This CDR3 has 16 residues. The V gene end was trimmed by 3 bases and the J gene end by 0 bases; junction bases not matched to a gene: 4. The germline gives CDR1 SGHTA, CDR2 FQGTGA. The CDR3 loop reads CASSFQGASSGNTIYF. CDR3 bases: TGTGCCAGCAGCTTTCAGGGGGCAAGCTCTGGAAACACCATATATTTT.

With respect to this clone: The same CDR3 can be traced to other DNA sequences in this sample. V is TRBV28 and J is TRBJ1-5; tentative D call: TRBD1 (6 bases). V dropped 6 bases and J dropped 1 base, with 10 bases sitting between them. The CDR3 is 14 amino acids. CDR1 and CDR2 (germline): MDHEN, SYDVKM. CDR3: CASSLGQSNQPQHF. DNA of the CDR3: TGTGCCAGCAGCCTTGGACAGAGCAATCAGCCCCAGCATTTT.